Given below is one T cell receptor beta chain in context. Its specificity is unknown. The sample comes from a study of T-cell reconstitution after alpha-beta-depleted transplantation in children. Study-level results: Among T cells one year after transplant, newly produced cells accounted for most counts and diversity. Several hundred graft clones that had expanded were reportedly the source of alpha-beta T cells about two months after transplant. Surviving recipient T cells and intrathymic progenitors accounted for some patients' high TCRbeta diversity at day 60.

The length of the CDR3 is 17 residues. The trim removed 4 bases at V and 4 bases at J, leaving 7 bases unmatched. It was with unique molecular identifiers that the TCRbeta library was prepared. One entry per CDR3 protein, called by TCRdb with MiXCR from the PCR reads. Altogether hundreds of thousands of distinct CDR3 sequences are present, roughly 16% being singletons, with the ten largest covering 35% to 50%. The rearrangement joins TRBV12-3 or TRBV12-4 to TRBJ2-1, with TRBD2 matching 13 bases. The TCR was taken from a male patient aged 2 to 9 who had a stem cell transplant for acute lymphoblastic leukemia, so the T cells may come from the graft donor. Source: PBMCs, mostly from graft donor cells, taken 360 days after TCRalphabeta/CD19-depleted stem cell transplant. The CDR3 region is CASSYPRTSGSYNEQFF. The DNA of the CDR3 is TGTGCCAGCAGTTATCCCCGGACTAGCGGGAGTTACAATGAGCAGTTCTTC.